This T cell receptor (beta chain) emerged from a study of T cells in Graves' hyperthyroidism and ophthalmopathy. Background on the study: Peripheral blood was acquired at first diagnosis, ahead of any therapy whatsoever.

TCR beta CDR3 region amplification was performed from RNA transcripts. In the first-round RT-PCR of the TCR CDR3, the HTBI primer set was used. TCRdb ran MiXCR on the multiplex PCR reads and lists one entry per CDR3 protein. The table shows about 380,000 distinct CDR3 sequences, with approximately 15% occurring only once. Germline lookup yields CDR1 SGHVT and CDR2 SQSDAQ. Trimming shortened V by 5 bases and J by 7 bases, and 15 bases separated the two germline ends. This CDR3 comprises 14 residues. This clonotype occurred many times. The PBMCs studied were ones that came from about 10 ml fresh peripheral blood.

This chain links TRBV7-4 with TRBJ1-5; D unclear. Input material: blood. The sequence was obtained from a woman aged 55-69 years with Graves' hyperthyroidism. CDR3 bases: TGTGCCAGCAGCCCGGCCCCCGACGTCCAGCCCCAGCATTTT. Its translation is CASSPAPDVQPQHF.